A selection of T cell receptor beta chains follows, all from one sample in a study of blood T cell repertoires in COVID-19. Clones were sequenced by immunoSEQ multiplex PCR, and TCRdb holds only the in-frame ones, with some missing. Of some 210,000 clones in the sample, around nine tenths are singletons; the top ten hold 0.65% to 0.85%. Sequenced sample: peripheral blood. The origin of the receptors is a man aged 60 to 69 with COVID-19, enrolled during active disease. CDR3s include the opening cysteine and the closing phenylalanine or tryptophan. Only some rows state a clone size, as once, few, many or a class for expanded clones.

CDR3	V	J	size	length
CACGGGFYGYTF	TRBV27	TRBJ1-2	.	12
CASSPPGTGSGNTIYF	TRBV7-9	TRBJ1-3	.	16
CASIKSGGTNSPLHF	TRBV7-9	TRBJ1-6	.	15
CASRSLTAGNSPLHF	TRBV6-5	TRBJ1-6	once	15
CASTEGGGGGGTEAFF	TRBV2	TRBJ1-1	.	16
CASSLGRGILMNTEAFF	TRBV5-8	TRBJ1-1	.	17
CASSLGGQGNTEAFF	TRBV5-4	TRBJ1-1	.	15
CASSLLAGSLYTQYF	TRBV28	TRBJ2-3	.	15
CASSPSGLPSSIQYF	TRBV19	TRBJ2-4	.	15
CASSQDSFLAYTGELFF	TRBV4-3	TRBJ2-2	once	17
CASSRGDLAGSPTGELFF	TRBV5-8	TRBJ2-2	.	18
CASGQGLGEQYF	TRBV7-3	TRBJ2-7	.	12
CASSLSQRTSGRDGNEQFF	TRBV27	TRBJ2-1	.	19
CASSYAPGGNTGELFF	TRBV5-4	TRBJ2-2	.	16
CASSYVGARAEAFF	TRBV6-5	TRBJ1-1	.	14
CATSDSGTSFGYNEQFF	TRBV24-1	TRBJ2-1	.	17
CATSDSTGATYNEQFF	TRBV24-1	TRBJ2-1	.	16
CASSLFGGTEAFF	TRBV12-3/TRBV12-4	TRBJ1-1	.	13
CASSPNQGGVNTEAFF	TRBV18	TRBJ1-1	.	16
CASGIGTTQSDTQYF	TRBV12-5	TRBJ2-3	.	15
CATGQGLNTEAFF	TRBV10-3	TRBJ1-1	.	13
CATRAGGLNYEQYF	TRBV10-3	TRBJ2-7	.	14
CASSLRESAEAFF	TRBV7-6	TRBJ1-1	.	13
CASSPPSTRAGELFF	TRBV18	TRBJ2-2	.	15
CASSEFRRGRGGYTF	TRBV25-1	TRBJ1-2	.	15
CASGFRLEGNTGELFF	TRBV12-5	TRBJ2-2	.	16
CASSLRVSGANVLTF	TRBV5-1	TRBJ2-6	.	15
CASSPGHLNTEAFF	TRBV7-8	TRBJ1-1	.	14
CATSRKSPGADEQYF	TRBV15	TRBJ2-7	.	15
CASSREAGRTYEQYF	TRBV19	TRBJ2-7	once	15
CASSERQASYEQYF	TRBV10-2	TRBJ2-7	.	14
CASSLGPLPFSEQYF	TRBV11-2	TRBJ2-7	.	15
CASTPRGLAQGEQYF	TRBV5-8	TRBJ2-7	.	15
CASSVGGDRADEQFF	TRBV9	TRBJ2-1	.	15
CASKNIGLDYEQYF	TRBV28	TRBJ2-7	.	14
CATSLLGRCEKLFF	TRBV24-1	TRBJ1-4	.	14
CASSFEDGRTPLHF	TRBV6-6	TRBJ1-6	.	14
CASSIDRGGGYTF	TRBV6-5	TRBJ1-2	.	13
CASSPSGNTIYF	TRBV12-3/TRBV12-4	TRBJ1-3	.	12
CASRDRGGGYTF	TRBV12-3/TRBV12-4	TRBJ1-2	.	12
CASGGEFLAKNIQYF	TRBV28	TRBJ2-4	.	15